The 3 T cell receptor beta chains below all came from one sample that was sequenced in a study of blood T cell repertoires in COVID-19 (dated by TCRdb to 2020 to 2022). The protocol used for the library was the immunoSEQ multiplex PCR assay. TCRdb limited this immuneACCESS table to in-frame rearrangements with V and J called. A share of clones is missing; checked studies link under half to unresolved V genes, and the rest is unexplained. Within this sample are a few hundred thousand clones, with about 91% of them counted one time only. The top ten constitute approximately 2.5% of the sample. The sample consisted of peripheral blood. The receptor source for this set is a person aged 18 to 35 with COVID-19, enrolled during active disease.

The rearrangement uses TRBV9 and TRBJ2-7; 7 positions match TRBD2. J gave up 5 bases and V 0 bases, and 8 bases lay outside the gene matches. Germline V gene data show CDR1 as SGDLS and CDR2 as YYNGEE. The CDR3 sequence is 15 residues long. CDR3 sequence: CASSVALVGGDEQYF. Here the CDR3 DNA reads TGTGCCAGCAGCGTAGCTTTAGTGGGAGGGGACGAGCAGTACTTC.

The chain combines TRBV9 with TRBJ2-1; 11 positions agree with TRBD1. The CDR3 runs to 15 residues. Germline CDR1 reads SGDLS; CDR2 reads YYNGEE. V was pared by 5 bases and J by 4 bases, with 5 bases of the junction left unmatched. CDR3 residues: CASRAGQGGYNEQFF. The CDR3 nucleotides read TGTGCCAGCAGAGCGGGACAGGGGGGTTACAATGAGCAGTTCTTC. The full variable domain, rest sourced from reference TRBV9 and TRBJ2-1, is DSGVTQTPKHLITATGQRVTLRCSPRSGDLSVYWYQQSLDQGLQFLIQYYNGEERAKGNILERFSAQQFPDLHSELNLSSLELGDSALYFCASRAGQGGYNEQFFGPGTRLTVL.

A few counts support this clone. The rearrangement joins TRBV3-1 (or the pseudogene TRBV3-2) to TRBJ1-6; D uncertain. The CDR3 has 13 residues. Per germline, CDR1 LGHDT and CDR2 YNNKEL (reference sequence). V gave up 4 bases and J gave up 9 bases, with 10 bases separating them. CDR3 region: CASSPRMSSPLHF. The DNA of the CDR3 is TGTGCCAGCAGCCCGCGCATGAGTTCACCCCTCCACTTT.